These 5 T cell receptor beta chains were all obtained from the same sample, sequenced in a study of blood T cells in healthy people across ages (dated by TCRdb to between 2015 and 2016). Library preparation used 5' RACE. Sequencing took place on an Illumina HiSeq 2500. A second PCR of roughly 6 to 11 cycles was performed with a sample-barcoded 5' primer and a J-beta primer mix. TCRdb reprocessed the public reads (quality trimming at Q25 with fastp, clone calling with MiXCR) and kept in-frame beta chains. Every entry covers one CDR3 protein and lists the most common genes and DNA from its rows. This sample has 730,000 or so distinct CDR3 sequences in its table, and roughly 43% of those were observed once. The ten largest clonotypes hold approximately 31% of the sample. The sample comprised blood. These receptors were collected from an older man in good health.

For this clonotype: Germline and junction disagree at one end, which may indicate a read error. The CDR3 here is CAGSLGRKAYEQYF. The CDR3 DNA sequence: TGTGCCGGCAGCTTAGGACGGAAGGCCTACGAACAGTACTTC. This chain links TRBV7-2 with TRBJ2-5; unclear D gene. There are 14 residues in the CDR3. The V gene's germline CDR1 is SGHTA and CDR2 FQGNSA.

The CDR3 loop reads CASSKLAGVVNEQFF. The CDR3 DNA reads as TGCGCCAGCAGTAAACTAGCGGGAGTGGTAAATGAGCAGTTCTTC. This chain connects TRBV5-1 to TRBJ2-1; 11 nucleotides align to TRBD2. The CDR3 covers 15 residues. V shed 5 bases and J 7 bases; nucleotides not matched to a gene: 8. CDR1 is SGHRS, CDR2 YFSETQ, per germline.

A note on this clonotype: One junction end disagrees with the germline gene, perhaps due to a read error. This sequence joins TRBV6-5 and TRBJ2-1, with TRBD1 identical over 7 bases. The length of the CDR3 is 15 residues. From germline, CDR1 is MNHEY and CDR2 SVGAGI. The CDR3 protein is CACSYRQGTLNEQFF. The DNA for the CDR3 is TGTGCCTGCAGTTACCGACAGGGCACCCTCAATGAGCAGTTCTTC.

This rearrangement joins TRBV3-1 to TRBJ2-5, with 14 bases lining up with TRBD2. The germline V gene encodes CDR1 LGHDT and CDR2 YNNKEL (reference sequence). This CDR3 has 16 amino acids. V shed 4 bases, J shed 11 bases, and the junction held 12 bases outside the gene matches. CDR3 bases: TGTGCCAGCAGCCCCCTGACTAGCGGGGGGGCCAGTGAGCAGTACTTC. The encoded protein is CASSPLTSGGASEQYF.

This clonotype has a handful of counts. The chain carries TRBV11-2 and TRBJ2-5; possibly TRBD2 for D (5 bases). This CDR3 has 12 amino acids. V was shortened by 5 bases and J by 11 bases, with 15 bases between the two germline ends. CDR1 is SGHAT, CDR2 FQNNGV, per germline. CDR3 sequence (DNA): TGTGCCAGCAGCCCGGCGGGCAGCCAGCAGTACTTC. This codes for CASSPAGSQQYF.